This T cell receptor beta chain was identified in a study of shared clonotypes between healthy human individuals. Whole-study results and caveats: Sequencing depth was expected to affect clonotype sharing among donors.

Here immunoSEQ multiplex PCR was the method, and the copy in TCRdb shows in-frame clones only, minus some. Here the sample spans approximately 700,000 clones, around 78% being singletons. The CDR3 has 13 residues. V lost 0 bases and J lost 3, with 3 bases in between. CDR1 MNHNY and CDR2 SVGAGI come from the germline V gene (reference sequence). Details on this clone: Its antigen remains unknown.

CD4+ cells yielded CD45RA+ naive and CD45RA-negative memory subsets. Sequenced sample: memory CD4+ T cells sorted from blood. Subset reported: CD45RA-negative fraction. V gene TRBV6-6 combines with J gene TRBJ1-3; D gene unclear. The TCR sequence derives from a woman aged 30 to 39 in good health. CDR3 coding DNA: TGTGCCAGCAGTTACTCGGATGGAAACACCATATATTTT. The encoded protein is CASSYSDGNTIYF.